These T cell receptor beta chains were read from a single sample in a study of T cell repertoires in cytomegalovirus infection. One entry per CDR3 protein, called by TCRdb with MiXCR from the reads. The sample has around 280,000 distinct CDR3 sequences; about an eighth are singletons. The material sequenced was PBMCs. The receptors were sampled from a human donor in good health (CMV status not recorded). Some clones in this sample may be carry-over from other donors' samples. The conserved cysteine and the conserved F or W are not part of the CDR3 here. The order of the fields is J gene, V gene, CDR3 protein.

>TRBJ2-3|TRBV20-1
SAPGRAGADTQY
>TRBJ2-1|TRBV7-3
ASSRSGRAYNEQF
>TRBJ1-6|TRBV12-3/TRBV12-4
ASKTGPNSPLH
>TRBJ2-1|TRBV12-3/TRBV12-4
ASSVALYNEQF
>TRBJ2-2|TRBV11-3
ASTSGRASGELF
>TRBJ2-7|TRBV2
ASAPTSGRAYEQY
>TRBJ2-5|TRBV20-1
SAIGGTNQETQY
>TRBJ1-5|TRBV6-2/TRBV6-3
ASSYWGAQPQH
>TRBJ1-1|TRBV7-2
ASSQTWGTEAF
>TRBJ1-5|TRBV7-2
ASSRQGVLHQPQH
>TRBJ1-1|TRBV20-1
SARQGLNTEAF
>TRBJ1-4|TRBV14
ASSRKWGEDEKLF
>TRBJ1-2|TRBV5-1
ASSPGQGVVGYT
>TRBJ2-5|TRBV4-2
ASSQITPQETQY
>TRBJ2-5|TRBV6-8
ANSLSGRAGETQY
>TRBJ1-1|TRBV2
ASIGAADTEAF
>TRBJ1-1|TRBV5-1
ASIPFGTGGLSEAF
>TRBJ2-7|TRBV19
ASTQTSGSYEQY
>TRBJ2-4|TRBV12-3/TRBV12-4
ASSPDSESIQY
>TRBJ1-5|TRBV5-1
ASSLAAGVQPQH
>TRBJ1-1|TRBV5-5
ASSFAANTEAF
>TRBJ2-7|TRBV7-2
ASSLNWISEQY
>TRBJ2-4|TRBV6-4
ASSDYGNLAKNIQY
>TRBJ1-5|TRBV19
ASSGSGGPQPQH
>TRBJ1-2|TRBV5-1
ASSSTERDGYT
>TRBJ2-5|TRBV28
ASSSYGLAAQETQY
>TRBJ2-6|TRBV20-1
SSEDRNSGANVLT
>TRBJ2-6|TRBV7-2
ASRRSPGGQGAGANVLT
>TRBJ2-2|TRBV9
ASSPPGGNGELF
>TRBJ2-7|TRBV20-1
SASRLAGGQYEQY
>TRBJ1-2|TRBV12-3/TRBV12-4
ASRFQGYYGYT
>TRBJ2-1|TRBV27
ASKLGAGGHYNEQF
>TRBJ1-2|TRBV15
ATSRDRGFGYT
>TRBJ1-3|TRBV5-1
ARPSPPGDRNTIY
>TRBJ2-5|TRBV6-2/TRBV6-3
ASSYYTTGDQETQY
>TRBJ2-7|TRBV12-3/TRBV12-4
ASSPQASGLEEQY
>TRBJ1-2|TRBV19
ASSTTWTAPTSYGYT
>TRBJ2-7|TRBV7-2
ASSLAFGGAYEQY
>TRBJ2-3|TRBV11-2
ASRFAVGLSTDTQY
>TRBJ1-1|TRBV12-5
ACRSTGSSEAF